The clone carrying this T cell receptor beta chain occurred once. The antigen is unknown. It was with 60 Vbeta and 13 Jbeta primers that the PCR ran. Some clones are missing from TCRdb's copy, which holds only in-frame ones; the method was immunoSEQ multiplex PCR. The table includes approximately 160,000 clones, under 85% detected once. Trimming took off 5 bases at V and 7 bases at J, with 8 bases between the two ends. The CDR3 consists of 12 residues. Germline values: CDR1 MDHEN, CDR2 SYDVKM. The data stem from a study of cytomegalovirus exposure and HLA in healthy donors. Study findings and constraints: The majority of CMV-associated TCR beta chains were reported as apparently HLA-restricted in a later analysis.

The TCR sequence derives from a man in his forties or fifties in good health and CMV-seropositive. The V call is TRBV28, the J call TRBJ1-4; D perhaps matches TRBD1 (5 bases). Material for sequencing was PBMCs. CDR3 coding DNA: TGTGCCAGCAGTACAAGGGGTGAAAAACTGTTTTTT. Amino acid sequence: CASSTRGEKLFF.